The sample holds one count of the clone carrying this TCR beta chain. The data belong to a study of blood T cell repertoires in COVID-19. Background on the study: PBMCs, B-cell-depleted T cells, or T cells provided the cDNA or gDNA that made up the material.

Per the original methods: Amplifying reference gene primers gave estimates of nucleated cell counts. Data came from immunoSEQ multiplex PCR; TCRdb stores just in-frame clones and leaves some out. Clone size and V and J calls were adopted from that table, with D and trimming inferred from the DNA. The repertoire holds some 82,000 clones, with 91% as singletons. CDR1 is SGHNT and CDR2 is YYREEE in the germline V gene (reference sequence). The junction had 7 bases not matched to a gene; V was cut back by 4 bases and J by 5 bases. The CDR3 covers 16 residues. This receptor was obtained from a woman aged 50 to 60 in a cohort sampled during active COVID-19. The chain carries TRBV5-4 and TRBJ2-1; 12 positions agree with TRBD2. The sequencing input was peripheral blood. The CDR3 spells CASSGLAGGPNNEQFF. DNA of the CDR3: TGTGCCAGCAGCGGGCTAGCGGGAGGGCCGAACAATGAGCAGTTCTTC.